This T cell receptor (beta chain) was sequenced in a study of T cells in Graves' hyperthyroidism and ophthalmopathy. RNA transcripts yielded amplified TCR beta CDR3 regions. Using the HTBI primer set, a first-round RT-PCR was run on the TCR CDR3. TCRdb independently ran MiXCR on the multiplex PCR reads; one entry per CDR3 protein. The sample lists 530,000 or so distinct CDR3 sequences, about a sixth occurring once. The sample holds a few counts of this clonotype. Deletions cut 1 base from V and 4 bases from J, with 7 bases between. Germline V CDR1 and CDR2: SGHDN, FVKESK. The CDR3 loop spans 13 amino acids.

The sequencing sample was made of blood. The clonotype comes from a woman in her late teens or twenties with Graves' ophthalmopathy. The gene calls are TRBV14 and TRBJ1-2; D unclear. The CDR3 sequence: CASSQGEVYGYTF. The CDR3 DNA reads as TGTGCCAGCAGCCAAGGGGAAGTCTATGGCTACACCTTC.